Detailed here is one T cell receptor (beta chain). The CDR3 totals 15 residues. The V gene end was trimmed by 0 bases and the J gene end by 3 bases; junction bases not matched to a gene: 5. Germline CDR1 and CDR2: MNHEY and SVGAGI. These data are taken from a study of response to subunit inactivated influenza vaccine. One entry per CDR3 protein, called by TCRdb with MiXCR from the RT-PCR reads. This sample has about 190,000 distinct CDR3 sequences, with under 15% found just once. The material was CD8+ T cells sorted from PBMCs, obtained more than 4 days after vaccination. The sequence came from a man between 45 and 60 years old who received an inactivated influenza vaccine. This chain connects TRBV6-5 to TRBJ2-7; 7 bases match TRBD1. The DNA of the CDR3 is TGTGCCAGCAGTTACTCGTCGACAGGGCTCTACGAGCAGTACTTC. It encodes CASSYSSTGLYEQYF.